This entry lists 26 T cell receptor beta chains sequenced from one sample in a study of control samples from healthy donors and cancer patients. Repertoires were generated with immunoSEQ multiplex PCR, while TCRdb's copy carries only in-frame clones and drops some. This table holds more than 95,000 clones, roughly 91% found once. Sequences were obtained from blood. All receptors derive from a woman in her 70s in good health.

V gene TRBV13 combines with J gene TRBJ2-7; 9 nucleotides agree with TRBD2. After removal of 0 bases from V and 7 bases from J, the junction contained 7 bases not matched to a gene. CDR1 is PRHDT and CDR2 is FYEKMQ in the germline V gene (reference sequence). The CDR3 contains 15 residues. CDR3 loop: CASSLGSSGSTEQYF. The CDR3 nucleotides are TGTGCCAGCAGCTTAGGGAGTAGCGGGAGTACAGAGCAGTACTTC.

The V gene is TRBV5-1, the J gene TRBJ2-5; D is undetermined. V gave up 1 base and J gave up 4 bases, with 8 bases separating them. The CDR3 has 13 residues. CDR1 is SGHRS and CDR2 is YFSETQ in the germline V gene. The CDR3 coding sequence is TGCGCCAGCAGCTTGAAAGTAGCAGAGACCCAGTACTTC. It is translated as CASSLKVAETQYF.

The genes are TRBV27 and TRBJ1-6, with no clear D. This CDR3 is 17 amino acids long. Between the trimmed V and J ends, which lost 3 bases and 5 bases, there was a span of 17 bases. Germline V lookup: CDR1 MNHEY, CDR2 SMNVEV (reference sequence). As DNA, the CDR3 is TGTGCCAGCAGTTTCACTAGGTTGTATGACAATAATTCACCCCTCCACTTT. It codes for CASSFTRLYDNNSPLHF.

The chain carries TRBV18 and TRBJ1-2; possible D gene TRBD1, 6 bases. Trimming pared 3 bases from V and 8 bases from J, leaving 13 bases between. CDR3 length: 13 amino acids. The germline V gene encodes CDR1 KGHSH and CDR2 LQKENI. The DNA for the CDR3 is TGTGCCAGCTCACCCTCACGACAGGAAGGCTACACCTTC. It codes for CASSPSRQEGYTF. Together with reference TRBV18 and TRBJ1-2, the CDR3 gives the full variable domain: NAGVMQNPRHLVRRRGQEARLRCSPMKGHSHVYWYRQLPEEGLKFMVYLQKENIIDESGMPKERFSAEFPKEGPSILRIQQVVRGDSAAYFCASSPSRQEGYTFGSGTRLTVV.

The chain carries TRBV27 and TRBJ1-5, with TRBD1 as a possible D gene (6 bases). Trimming stripped 4 bases from V and 0 bases from J, with 7 bases between. Germline CDR1 is MNHEY and CDR2 is SMNVEV (reference sequence). The CDR3 has 14 amino acids. The CDR3 coding sequence is TGTGCCAGCAGTTCGACAGGTAGCAATCAGCCCCAGCATTTT. Protein sequence: CASSSTGSNQPQHF.

The rearrangement links TRBV5-1 to TRBJ1-3; unclear D gene. The CDR3 loop spans 15 amino acids. V lost 5 bases to trimming and J lost 2 bases, with 14 bases between them. Looked up from germline, CDR1 is SGHRS and CDR2 is YFSETQ. CDR3 nucleotide sequence: TGCGCCAGCAGTTTTACAAGTTTTCCTGGAAACACCATATATTTT. This sequence encodes CASSFTSFPGNTIYF.

In regard to this clone: This sample also contains other DNA sequences that code for the same CDR3. This chain connects TRBV6-5 to TRBJ1-2; 9 positions agree with TRBD1. V was pared by 5 bases and J by 4 bases, with 5 bases of the junction left unmatched. There are 14 residues in the CDR3. Germline-derived CDR1 and CDR2 are MNHEY and SVGAGI. The DNA of the CDR3 is TGTGCCAGCAGTCCGGGACAGGGTAGCTATGGCTACACCTTC. Protein product: CASSPGQGSYGYTF.

The rearrangement links TRBV6-5 to TRBJ1-5; the D gene is possibly TRBD1 (5 bases). Trimming pared 0 bases from V and 5 bases from J, leaving 11 bases between. Germline V CDR1 and CDR2: MNHEY, SVGAGI. This CDR3 comprises 15 residues. The CDR3 spells CASSYSGQGDQPQHF. CDR3 DNA sequence: TGTGCCAGCAGTTACTCGGGGCAGGGAGATCAGCCCCAGCATTTT.

The chain is built from TRBV11-3 and TRBJ2-1; D possibly corresponds to TRBD2 (5 bases). CDR3 size: 15 residues. Germline V lookup: CDR1 SGHNT, CDR2 YENEEA. Deletions cut 4 bases from V and 6 bases from J, with 16 bases between. The CDR3 coding sequence is TGTGCCAGCAGCTCCGCTTCGAGGACTCTCAATGAGCAGTTCTTC. This encodes CASSSASRTLNEQFF. Looking up the rest from reference TRBV11-3 and TRBJ2-1 gives the full variable domain: EAGVVQSPRYKIIEKKQPVAFWCNPISGHNTLYWYLQNLGQGPELLIRYENEEAVDDSQLPKDRFSAERLKGVDSTLKIQPAELGDSAVYLCASSSASRTLNEQFFGPGTRLTVL.

The chain uses TRBV7-3 and TRBJ1-2; D gene uncertain. This CDR3 is built from 13 residues. Trimming shortened V by 3 bases and J by 7 bases, and 12 bases separated the two germline ends. CDR1 is SGHTA, CDR2 FQGTGA, per germline. CDR3: CASSFPQLVGYTF. For the CDR3, the DNA is TGTGCCAGCAGCTTCCCCCAGCTTGTTGGCTACACCTTC.

This clone was recorded only once. V usage is TRBV4-3 and J usage is TRBJ1-1, with 9 bases matching TRBD1. CDR1 is LGHNA and CDR2 is YSLEER in the germline V gene. The V segment lost 2 bases and the J segment 3 bases; nucleotides outside the gene matches: 4. The CDR3 consists of 15 residues. The CDR3 nucleotides are TGCGCCAGCAGCCAACCCGGACAGGGGTACACTGAAGCTTTCTTT. Translated: CASSQPGQGYTEAFF.

This chain links TRBV7-8 with TRBJ1-2; no clear D. V was cut by 2 bases and J by 8 bases, with 15 bases left in between. This CDR3 comprises 14 residues. The germline gives CDR1 SGHVS, CDR2 FQNEAQ. The CDR3 DNA follows: TGTGCCAGCAGCTTACGGACCGAGCCTTTCGGCTACACCTTC. This translates into CASSLRTEPFGYTF.

The chain recombines TRBV2 with TRBJ2-3; 14 nucleotides align to TRBD2. The CDR3 is 15 residues long. Unmatched junction bases numbered 3, after V lost 5 bases and J lost 5 bases. Germline values: CDR1 SNHLY, CDR2 FYNNEI. The CDR3 sequence is CASSQGLAGVDTQYF. CDR3 nucleotides: TGTGCCAGCAGTCAGGGACTAGCGGGGGTAGATACGCAGTATTTT.

This clone was picked up one time. The V gene is TRBV12-3 or TRBV12-4, the J gene TRBJ1-1, with D perhaps TRBD1 (6 bases). CDR3 length equals 13 residues. V was cut by 6 bases and J by 4 bases, with 12 bases left in between. CDR3 residues: CASRGGEFTEAFF. CDR3 DNA sequence: TGTGCCAGCAGAGGGGGGGAATTCACTGAAGCTTTCTTT.

The chain is built from TRBV5-4 and TRBJ1-2, with 10 positions matching TRBD1. The V gene's germline CDR1 is SGHNT and CDR2 YYREEE (reference sequence). Trimming removed 4 bases from V and 4 bases from J; junction bases left unmatched: 4. The CDR3 totals 14 residues. The CDR3 sequence: CASSTTGGGYGYTF. The CDR3 bases are TGTGCCAGCAGCACGACAGGGGGCGGCTATGGCTACACCTTC.

The gene calls are TRBV6-5 and TRBJ1-3; no firm D call. The ends were cut back, 6 bases at V and 0 bases at J, with 12 bases in the middle. This CDR3 is 15 amino acids long. Germline lookup yields CDR1 MNHEY and CDR2 SVGAGI. CDR3 amino acids: CASSPILVSGNTIYF. The CDR3 bases are TGTGCCAGCAGCCCCATTTTGGTCTCTGGAAACACCATATATTTT.

The rearrangement links TRBV5-5 to TRBJ2-5; 7 bases match TRBD1. This CDR3 has 15 amino acids. Germline V gives CDR1 SGHKS, CDR2 YYEKEE (reference sequence). The J segment lost 3 bases and the V segment lost 0 bases, leaving 5 bases of the junction unmatched. This chain's CDR3 is CASSLAGQDKETQYF. As DNA, the CDR3 is TGTGCCAGCAGCTTGGCCGGACAGGACAAAGAGACCCAGTACTTC.

The chain combines TRBV6-1 with TRBJ2-7, with D perhaps matching TRBD1 (7 bases). CDR1 is MNHNS and CDR2 is SASEGT in the germline V gene. The ends were cut back, 2 bases at V and 3 bases at J, with 14 bases in the middle. This CDR3 is 15 amino acids long. The chain's CDR3 is CASSEYRQGGYEQYF. CDR3 in DNA: TGTGCCAGCAGTGAATACCGACAGGGAGGCTACGAGCAGTACTTC.

This chain connects TRBV24-1 to TRBJ1-2; 8 bases fit TRBD1. Germline lookup yields CDR1 KGHDR and CDR2 SFDVKD. J gave up 3 bases and V 6 bases, and 5 bases lay outside the gene matches. This CDR3 has 14 residues. The CDR3 spells CATSSDRADYGYTF. DNA of the CDR3: TGTGCCACCAGTTCGGACAGGGCAGACTATGGCTACACCTTC.

The CDR3 loop is CASSQDRGRDPYNSPLHF. Here the CDR3 DNA reads TGTGCCAGCAGCCAAGATAGGGGAAGGGACCCGTATAATTCACCCCTCCACTTT. The chain employs TRBV3-1 (or the pseudogene TRBV3-2) and TRBJ1-6, with D possibly being TRBD1 (5 bases). This CDR3 has 18 residues. The V gene lost 0 bases and the J gene lost 4 bases, with 16 bases spanning the gap. CDR1 LGHDT and CDR2 YNNKEL come from the germline V gene (reference sequence).

The chain combines TRBV4-3 with TRBJ1-2, with D perhaps TRBD1 (5 bases). The CDR3 is 16 amino acids. Germline lookup yields CDR1 LGHNA and CDR2 YSLEER. V dropped 1 base and J dropped 5 bases, with 17 bases sitting between them. CDR3 residues: CASSQVGGPNLYGYTF. The CDR3 bases are TGCGCCAGCAGCCAAGTCGGGGGTCCTAACCTATATGGCTACACCTTC.

This clone came up a few times. The chain couples TRBV27 to TRBJ2-7; tentatively, D is TRBD1 (7 bases). The CDR3 consists of 15 residues. V gave up 4 bases and J gave up 0 bases, with 13 bases separating them. Germline CDR1 reads MNHEY; CDR2 reads SMNVEV (reference sequence). CDR3 coding DNA: TGTGCCAGCAGTTCAGGGGGGACCTACTCCTACGAGCAGTACTTC. It yields the protein CASSSGGTYSYEQYF.

The V gene is TRBV5-5, the J gene TRBJ1-1; D is ambiguous. Trimming took 7 bases from V and 4 from J, leaving 17 bases between them. Germline CDR1 reads SGHKS; CDR2 reads YYEKEE (reference sequence). This CDR3 region has 14 residues. CDR3 DNA: TGTGCCAGCGGGTGGCGGGGAGTGGCCACTGAAGCTTTCTTT. Protein: CASGWRGVATEAFF.

The CDR3: CASSSRTFGANTEAFF. Written as DNA, the CDR3 is TGTGCCAGCAGCTCCAGGACCTTCGGAGCAAACACTGAAGCTTTCTTT. The rearrangement links TRBV7-8 to TRBJ1-1; D is uncertain. The CDR3 sequence is 16 residues long. The germline V gene encodes CDR1 SGHVS and CDR2 FQNEAQ. Between the trimmed V and J ends, which lost 4 bases and 2 bases, there was a span of 17 bases.

The rearrangement links TRBV6-5 to TRBJ2-1; TRBD2 agrees at 10 bases. Germline assignment: CDR1 MNHEY and CDR2 SVGAGI. This CDR3 is 14 amino acids long. With V trimmed by 5 bases and J by 8 bases, 6 bases remained unmatched. The CDR3 loop is CASSQTSGADEQFF. The CDR3 nucleotides are TGTGCCAGCAGTCAAACTAGCGGGGCGGATGAGCAGTTCTTC.

The chain combines TRBV7-9 with TRBJ1-3; D gene ambiguous. In germline, CDR1 is SEHNR, CDR2 FQNEAQ (reference sequence). V lost 5 bases, J lost 0 bases, and 11 bases lay in between. CDR3 length: 15 residues. This chain's CDR3 is CASSLRGGSGNTIYF. The CDR3 DNA is TGTGCCAGCAGCCTACGTGGAGGCTCTGGAAACACCATATATTTT.